The subject of this entry is one T cell receptor (beta chain). The entry originates in a study of blood T cell repertoires in COVID-19. Study-wide background: Researchers got acute and convalescent COVID-19 samples from the United States, Italy and Spain. PBMCs, B-cell-depleted T cells, or T cells provided the cDNA or gDNA that made up the material.

As originally analysed: Estimates of nucleated cell counts were drawn from the amplification of reference gene primers. Here immunoSEQ multiplex PCR was the method, and the copy in TCRdb shows in-frame clones only, minus some. V and J calls and clone size are as listed in that table; D and trimming were resolved from the DNA. This table has tens of thousands of clones, roughly 90% appearing once. There are 15 residues in the CDR3. J gave up 7 bases and V 4 bases, and 7 bases lay outside the gene matches. The germline V gene encodes CDR1 SGHRS and CDR2 YFSETQ. The sequenced sample consisted of peripheral blood. This sequence joins TRBV5-1 and TRBJ2-1, with 11 bases that match TRBD2. The clonotype was recovered from a woman older than 75 with acute or convalescent COVID-19. CDR3 region: CASSQGLAGANEQFF. CDR3 in DNA: TGCGCCAGCAGCCAAGGACTAGCGGGCGCTAATGAGCAGTTCTTC.